This paragraph covers one T cell receptor (beta chain) sequence. Its antigen is as yet unknown. This sample was included in a study of shared clonotypes between healthy human individuals. Study-level background: Donors, aged 18 to 49, were a couple of women and a few men. Each donor's CD4 naive and CD4 memory cells filled three plates apiece, CD8 naive two, and CD8 memory one. General study results and limits: Among non-shared clonotypes, generation probabilities were lower than among those shared by all four donors.

The DNA input per sorted-subset replicate PCR was roughly 210 ng, corresponding to 28,000 or so T cell genomes. This table comes from immunoSEQ multiplex PCR, and its TCRdb copy is limited to in-frame clones, with some not included. Here the sample spans over 2 million clones, 85% to 95% being singletons. This CDR3 has 15 amino acids. Germline V lookup: CDR1 ENHRY, CDR2 SYGVKD. The V and J ends lost 10 bases and 4 bases, in that order; junction bases with no gene match: 7. The sequenced sample consisted of naive CD4+ T cells sorted from blood. The sample's subset: CD45RA+ positively selected. The TCR was taken from a man in his late teens or twenties in good health. The chain carries TRBV10-3 and TRBJ2-2, with 12 nucleotides matching TRBD2. The CDR3 bases are TGTGCCACTAGACTAGCGGGGGACATCACCGGGGAGCTGTTTTTT. It encodes CATRLAGDITGELFF.